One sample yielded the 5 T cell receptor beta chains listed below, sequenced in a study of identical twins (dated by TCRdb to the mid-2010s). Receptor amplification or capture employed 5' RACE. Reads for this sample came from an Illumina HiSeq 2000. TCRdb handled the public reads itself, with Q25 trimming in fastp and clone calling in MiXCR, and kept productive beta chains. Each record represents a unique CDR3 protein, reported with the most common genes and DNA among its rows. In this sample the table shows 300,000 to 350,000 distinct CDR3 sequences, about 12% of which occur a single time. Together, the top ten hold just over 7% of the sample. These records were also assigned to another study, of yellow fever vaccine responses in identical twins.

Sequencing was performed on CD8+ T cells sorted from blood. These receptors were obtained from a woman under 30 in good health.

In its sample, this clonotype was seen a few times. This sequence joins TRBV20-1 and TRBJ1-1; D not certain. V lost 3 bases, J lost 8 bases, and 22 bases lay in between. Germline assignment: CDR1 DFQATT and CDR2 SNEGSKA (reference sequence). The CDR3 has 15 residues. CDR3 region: CSASPNWRVDGEAFF. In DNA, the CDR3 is TGCAGTGCTAGCCCAAATTGGAGGGTCGACGGGGAAGCTTTCTTT.

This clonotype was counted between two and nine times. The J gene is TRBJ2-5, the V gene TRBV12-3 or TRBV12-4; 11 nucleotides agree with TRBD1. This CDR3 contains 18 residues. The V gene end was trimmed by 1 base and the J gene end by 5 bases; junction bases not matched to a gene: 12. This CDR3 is CASSLGWTGGRPGETQYF. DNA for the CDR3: TGTGCCAGCAGTTTAGGTTGGACAGGGGGCCGACCCGGGGAGACCCAGTACTTC.

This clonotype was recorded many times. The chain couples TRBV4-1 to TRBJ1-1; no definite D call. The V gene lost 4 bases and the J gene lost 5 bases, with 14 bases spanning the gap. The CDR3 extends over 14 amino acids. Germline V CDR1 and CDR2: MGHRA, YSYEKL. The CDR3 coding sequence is TGCGCCAGCAGCCTGTTGAGGGATGGGACTGAAGCTTTCTTT. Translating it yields CASSLLRDGTEAFF.

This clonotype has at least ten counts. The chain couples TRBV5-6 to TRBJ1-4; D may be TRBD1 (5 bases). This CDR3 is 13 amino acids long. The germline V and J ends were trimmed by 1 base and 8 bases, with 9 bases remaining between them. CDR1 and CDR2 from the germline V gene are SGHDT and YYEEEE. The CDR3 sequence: CASSLSGHEKLFF. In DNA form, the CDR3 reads TGTGCCAGCAGCTTGTCAGGGCACGAAAAACTGTTTTTT.

CDR3 in DNA: TGTGCCAGCAGCCAAGGGGTTGCCGCGGGGGGGCCGGGAGATACGCAGTATTTT. Translating gives CASSQGVAAGGPGDTQYF. The chain has TRBV3-1 and TRBJ2-3; 9 nucleotides match TRBD2. Germline assignment: CDR1 LGHDT and CDR2 YNNKEL (reference sequence). The J segment lost 5 bases and the V segment lost 1 base, leaving 13 bases of the junction unmatched. The CDR3 has 18 residues.